Each of the 16 T cell receptor beta chains below was sequenced from the same sample in a study of control samples from healthy donors and cancer patients. Clones were sequenced by immunoSEQ multiplex PCR, and TCRdb holds only the in-frame ones, with some missing. The sample has 130,000 to 150,000 clones; 80% to 90% are singletons. Sequencing input: blood. Receptor source: a woman in her 30s in good health.

This clone was counted a few times. V is TRBV29-1 and J is TRBJ1-2; D is uncertain. Trimming stripped 3 bases from V and 4 bases from J, with 15 bases between. This CDR3 is 14 amino acids long. CDR1 is SQVTM and CDR2 is ANQGSEA in the germline V gene. For the CDR3, the DNA is TGCAGCGTTGAGGTTTGGGAGGGCTTCTATGGCTACACCTTC. This encodes CSVEVWEGFYGYTF.

The rearrangement links TRBV3-1 (or the pseudogene TRBV3-2) to TRBJ2-7; D gene unclear. Per the germline V gene, CDR1 is LGHDT and CDR2 is YNNKEL (reference sequence). Trimming left V 2 bases short and J 6 bases short, with 11 bases between. The CDR3 totals 13 residues. The CDR3 spells CASSQMALSEQYF. The CDR3 region has the DNA TGTGCCAGCAGCCAAATGGCCCTTTCCGAGCAGTACTTC.

This clone has just one count. This rearrangement joins TRBV6-5 to TRBJ1-5, with 7 bases matching TRBD1. V trimming: 6 bases; J trimming: 13 bases; junction bases outside the gene matches: 15. Germline CDR1 MNHEY, CDR2 SVGAGI. The CDR3 contains 14 residues. CDR3 protein: CASSRVPGQTVQHF. In nucleotides, the CDR3 is TGTGCCAGCAGCCGAGTCCCGGGACAGACAGTGCAGCATTTT.

This clone was found once. The genes are TRBV7-5 and TRBJ2-2; TRBD2 is the table's D call, not checked against the DNA. TRBV7-5 is tagged as a pseudogene. The CDR3 runs 16 residues. Here the CDR3 DNA reads TGTGTCAGAAGCTTATTTCCGGCGGGAGGGTCCGGGGAGCTGTTTTTT. Translating it yields CVRSLFPAGGSGELFF.

The chain uses TRBV5-8 and TRBJ2-3, with 10 positions matching TRBD1. Germline trimming cut 3 bases from V and 5 bases from J; bases unmatched to any gene: 6. Germline V CDR1 and CDR2: SGHTS, YDEGEE. The CDR3 consists of 15 residues. The CDR3 is CASSSRQGALDTQYF. The CDR3 DNA reads as TGTGCCAGCAGCTCCAGACAGGGGGCCCTAGATACGCAGTATTTT.

The chain carries TRBV24-1 and TRBJ2-3; D gene unclear. CDR3 length: 17 amino acids. Looked up from germline, CDR1 is KGHDR and CDR2 is SFDVKD. The ends were cut back, 3 bases at V and 1 base at J, with 16 bases in the middle. This CDR3 reads CATSDLRSGRGTDTQYF. As DNA, the CDR3 is TGTGCCACCAGTGATCTTCGCAGTGGCCGGGGCACAGATACGCAGTATTTT.

CDR3 sequence: CASSRDSSNQPQHF. The CDR3 bases are TGTGCCAGCAGCCGGGACAGCAGCAATCAGCCCCAGCATTTT. The V call is TRBV6-5, the J call TRBJ1-5; TRBD1 matches at 7 bases. The junction had 3 bases not matched to a gene; V was cut back by 6 bases and J by 1 base. Germline values: CDR1 MNHEY, CDR2 SVGAGI. The CDR3 runs 14 residues.

V usage is TRBV5-1 and J usage is TRBJ1-4; 9 nucleotides agree with TRBD1. Trimming took 4 bases from V and 7 from J; bases not matched to a gene: 8. This CDR3 spans 15 amino acids. Germline V gene sequence: CDR1 SGHRS, CDR2 YFSETQ. This CDR3 reads CASSVTGGGGEKLFF. The CDR3 coding sequence is TGCGCCAGCAGCGTAACAGGGGGCGGTGGTGAAAAACTGTTTTTT.

The V gene is TRBV25-1, the J gene TRBJ1-5; 9 bases are shared with TRBD1. V was clipped by 6 bases and J by 4 bases; unmatched bases: 7. The germline CDR1 and CDR2 sequences are MGHDK and SYGVNS. The CDR3 loop spans 15 amino acids. The CDR3 protein is CASSPQGQGNQPQHF. In nucleotides, the CDR3 is TGTGCCAGCAGCCCCCAGGGACAGGGAAATCAGCCCCAGCATTTT. The complete variable domain, with remaining parts taken from reference TRBV25-1 and TRBJ1-5, reads EADIYQTPRYLVIGTGKKITLECSQTMGHDKMYWYQQDPGMELHLIHYSYGVNSTEKGDLSSESTVSRIRTEHFPLTLESARPSHTSQYLCASSPQGQGNQPQHFGDGTRLSIL.

CDR3: CASSPGNTEAFF. CDR3 coding DNA: TGTGCCAGCTCGCCCGGGAACACTGAAGCTTTCTTT. The V and J genes are TRBV6-5 and TRBJ1-1; D not resolved. This CDR3 has 12 residues. Trimming pared 8 bases from V and 1 base from J, leaving 8 bases between. The germline V gene has CDR1 MNHEY and CDR2 SVGAGI.

The CDR3 sequence is CASSVLGERNEQFF. For the CDR3, the DNA is TGTGCCAGTAGTGTGTTAGGTGAGCGGAATGAGCAGTTCTTC. The gene calls are TRBV19 and TRBJ2-1, with D maybe TRBD2 (5 bases). Germline loops: CDR1 LNHDA, CDR2 SQIVND (reference sequence). The V and J ends lost 5 bases and 7 bases respectively, with 15 bases between them. CDR3 size: 14 residues.

This rearrangement joins TRBV21-1 to TRBJ2-7; the table's D gene call, TRBD2, was not cross checked with the DNA. TRBV21-1 is termed a pseudogene. The CDR3 sequence is 14 residues long. CDR3 region: CASSKVPGGYEQYF. The CDR3 region has the DNA TGTGCCAGCAGCAAAGTTCCGGGGGGCTACGAGCAGTACTTC.

The chain couples TRBV30 to TRBJ1-4, with 10 positions matching TRBD1. The CDR3 runs 17 residues. With V trimmed by 3 bases and J by 3 bases, 10 bases remained unmatched. CDR1 GTSNPN and CDR2 SVGIG come from the germline V gene (reference sequence). CDR3 region: CAWRALDRGGPNEKLFF. CDR3 bases: TGTGCCTGGAGAGCCTTGGACAGGGGGGGACCTAATGAAAAACTGTTTTTT.

CDR3 protein: CAITPGTGVAFF. CDR3 bases: TGTGCCATCACCCCCGGGACAGGGGTGGCTTTCTTT. The genes are TRBV10-3 and TRBJ1-1; 10 nucleotides line up with TRBD1. Trimming removed 7 bases from V and 11 bases from J; junction bases left unmatched: 7. This CDR3 region has 12 residues. Germline V lookup: CDR1 ENHRY, CDR2 SYGVKD.

The chain couples TRBV5-1 to TRBJ1-6; possible D gene TRBD1, 5 bases. The germline V and J ends were trimmed by 4 bases and 7 bases, with 9 bases remaining between them. The CDR3 length is 13 residues. Germline assignment: CDR1 SGHRS and CDR2 YFSETQ. The CDR3 DNA follows: TGCGCCAGCAGCCAAAGACAGAATTCACCCCTCCACTTT. It yields the protein CASSQRQNSPLHF.

The CDR3 DNA sequence: TGTGCCAGCTCACCAGCAGGGGCGGACACTGAAGCTTTCTTT. Amino acids: CASSPAGADTEAFF. The V call is TRBV18, the J call TRBJ1-1; possible D gene TRBD1, 6 bases. Germline lookup yields CDR1 KGHSH and CDR2 LQKENI. Trimming removed 2 bases from V and 3 bases from J, with 10 bases in between. This CDR3 is built from 14 residues.